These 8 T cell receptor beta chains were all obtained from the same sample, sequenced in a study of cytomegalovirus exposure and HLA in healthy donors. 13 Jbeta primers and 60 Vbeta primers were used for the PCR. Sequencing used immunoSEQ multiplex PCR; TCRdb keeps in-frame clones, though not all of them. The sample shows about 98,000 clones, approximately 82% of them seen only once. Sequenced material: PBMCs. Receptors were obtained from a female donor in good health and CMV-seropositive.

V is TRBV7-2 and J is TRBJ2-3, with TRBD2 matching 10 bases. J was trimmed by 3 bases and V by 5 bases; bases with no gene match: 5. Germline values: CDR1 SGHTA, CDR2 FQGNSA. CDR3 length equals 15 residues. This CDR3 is CASSLLAGETDTQYF. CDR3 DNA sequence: TGTGCCAGCAGCCTCCTAGCGGGGGAGACAGATACGCAGTATTTT.

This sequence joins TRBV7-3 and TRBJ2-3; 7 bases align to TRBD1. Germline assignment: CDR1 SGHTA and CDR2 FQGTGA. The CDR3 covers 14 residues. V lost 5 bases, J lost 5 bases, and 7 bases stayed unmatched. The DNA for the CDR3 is TGTGCCAGCAGCCCAGGGGGAATTAAAGATACGCAGTATTTT. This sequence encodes CASSPGGIKDTQYF.

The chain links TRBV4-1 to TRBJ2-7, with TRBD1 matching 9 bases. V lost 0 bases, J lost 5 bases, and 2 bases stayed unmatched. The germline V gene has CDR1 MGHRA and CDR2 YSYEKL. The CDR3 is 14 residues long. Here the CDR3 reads CASSQDRTGDEQYF. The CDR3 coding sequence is TGCGCCAGCAGCCAAGATAGGACAGGGGACGAGCAGTACTTC.

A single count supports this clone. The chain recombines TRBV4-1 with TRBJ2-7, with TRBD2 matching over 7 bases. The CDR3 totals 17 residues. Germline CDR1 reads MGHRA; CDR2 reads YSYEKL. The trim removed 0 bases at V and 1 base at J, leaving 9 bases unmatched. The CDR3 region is CASSQEALAALSYEQYF. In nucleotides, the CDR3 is TGCGCCAGCAGCCAAGAAGCCCTAGCGGCCTTATCCTACGAGCAGTACTTC.

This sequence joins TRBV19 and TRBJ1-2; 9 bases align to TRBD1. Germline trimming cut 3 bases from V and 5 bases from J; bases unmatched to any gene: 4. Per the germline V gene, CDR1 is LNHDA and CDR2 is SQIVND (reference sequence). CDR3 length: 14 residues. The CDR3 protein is CASSMTGQGYGYTF. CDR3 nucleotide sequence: TGTGCCAGTAGTATGACGGGACAGGGATATGGCTACACCTTC. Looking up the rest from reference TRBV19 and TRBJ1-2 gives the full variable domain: DGGITQSPKYLFRKEGQNVTLSCEQNLNHDAMYWYRQDPGQGLRLIYYSQIVNDFQKGDIAEGYSVSREKKESFPLTVTSAQKNPTAFYLCASSMTGQGYGYTFGSGTRLTVV.

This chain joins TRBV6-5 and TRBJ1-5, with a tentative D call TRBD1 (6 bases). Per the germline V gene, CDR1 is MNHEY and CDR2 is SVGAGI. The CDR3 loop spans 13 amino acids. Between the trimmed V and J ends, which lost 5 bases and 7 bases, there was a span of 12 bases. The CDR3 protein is CASSPGGEQPQHF. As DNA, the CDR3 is TGTGCCAGCAGTCCGGGGGGCGAACAGCCCCAGCATTTT.

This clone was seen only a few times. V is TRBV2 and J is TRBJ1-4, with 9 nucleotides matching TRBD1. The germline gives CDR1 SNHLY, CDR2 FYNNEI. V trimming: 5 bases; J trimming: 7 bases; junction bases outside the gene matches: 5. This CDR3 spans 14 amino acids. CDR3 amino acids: CASSPQGAPEKLFF. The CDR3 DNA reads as TGTGCCAGCAGTCCACAGGGGGCGCCTGAAAAACTGTTTTTT. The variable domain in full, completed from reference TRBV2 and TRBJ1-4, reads EPEVTQTPSHQVTQMGQEVILRCVPISNHLYFYWYRQILGQKVEFLVSFYNNEISEKSEIFDDQFSVERPDGSNFTLKIRSTKLEDSAMYFCASSPQGAPEKLFFGSGTQLSVL.

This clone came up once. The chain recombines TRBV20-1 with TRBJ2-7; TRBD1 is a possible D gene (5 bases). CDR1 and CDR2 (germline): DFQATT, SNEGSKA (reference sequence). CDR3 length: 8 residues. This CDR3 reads CRAGEQYF. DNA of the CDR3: TGCAGGGCAGGGGAGCAGTACTTC.